This TCR beta chain comes out of a study of early T cells in non-severe SARS-CoV-2 infection. Overall study context: Alpha and beta chains were unpaired, from unsorted whole-blood bulk RNA.

This clonotype was seen repeatedly, ten times or more. Its antigen is not identified. General study points: Matching results from VDJdb favored anti-spike CD8 responses, leaving private and CD4 specificities undetected.

The CDR3 is 14 residues long. Trimming pared 5 bases from V and 4 bases from J, leaving 14 bases between. Attachment of unique molecular identifiers was made to individual cDNA molecules. One entry per CDR3 protein results from TCRdb running MiXCR on the 5' RACE reads. The table shows fewer than 80,000 distinct CDR3 sequences, with 10% to 15% occurring only once. Sequencing was done on a sample of whole blood. This chain connects TRBV12-3 or TRBV12-4 to TRBJ1-1; maybe TRBD1 (5 bases). The TCR originated in an adult who was a healthcare worker with PCR-confirmed SARS-CoV-2 infection or an uninfected control (not recorded which). CDR3 loop: CASSPFGGVTEAFF. The CDR3 region has the DNA TGTGCCAGCAGTCCTTTCGGGGGGGTCACTGAAGCTTTCTTT.